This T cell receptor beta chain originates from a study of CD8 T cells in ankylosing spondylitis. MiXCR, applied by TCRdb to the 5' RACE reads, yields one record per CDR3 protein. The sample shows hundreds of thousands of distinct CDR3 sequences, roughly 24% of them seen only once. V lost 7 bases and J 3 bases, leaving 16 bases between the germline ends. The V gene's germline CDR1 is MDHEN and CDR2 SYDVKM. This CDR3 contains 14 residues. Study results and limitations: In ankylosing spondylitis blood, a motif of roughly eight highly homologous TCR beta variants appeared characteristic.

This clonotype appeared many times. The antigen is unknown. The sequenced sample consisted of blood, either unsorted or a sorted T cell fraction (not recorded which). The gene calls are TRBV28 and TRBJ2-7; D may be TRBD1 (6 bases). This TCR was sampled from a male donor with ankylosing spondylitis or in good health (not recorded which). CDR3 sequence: CASNQGILGYEQYF. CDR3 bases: TGTGCCAGCAACCAGGGGATCCTCGGCTACGAGCAGTACTTC.